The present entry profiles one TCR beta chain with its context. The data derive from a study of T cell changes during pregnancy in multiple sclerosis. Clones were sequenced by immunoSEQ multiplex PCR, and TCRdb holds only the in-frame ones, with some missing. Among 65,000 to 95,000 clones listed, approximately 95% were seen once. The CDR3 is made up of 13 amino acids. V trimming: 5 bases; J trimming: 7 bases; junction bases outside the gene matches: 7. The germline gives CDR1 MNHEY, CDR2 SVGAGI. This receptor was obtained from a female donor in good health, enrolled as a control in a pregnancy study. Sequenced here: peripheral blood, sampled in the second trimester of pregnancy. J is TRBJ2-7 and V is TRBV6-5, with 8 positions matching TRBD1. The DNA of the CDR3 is TGTGCCAGCAGTAGGGACAGGCTTGGGGAGCAGTACTTC. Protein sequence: CASSRDRLGEQYF.